This T cell receptor (beta chain) is from a study of blood T cell repertoires in COVID-19. Germline CDR1 and CDR2: SEHNR and FQNEAQ (reference sequence). Deletions cut 9 bases from V and 5 bases from J, with 15 bases between. The CDR3 totals 13 residues. Enrollees, about 18 to 89 years old, lived in 24 US areas. The study recruited exposed participants who had met a COVID-19 case within 2 weeks before entry. Original analysis: Nucleated cell counts were estimated from reference gene primer amplification. The assay was immunoSEQ multiplex PCR, and TCRdb's table has in-frame clones only and misses some. V, J and clone size are taken as reported in that table, and D and trimming were inferred from the DNA itself. The sample holds under 250,000 clones, over 75% seen once.

The chain links TRBV7-9 to TRBJ2-3, with D tentatively TRBD1 (5 bases). The sample comprised PBMCs or T cells enriched from blood (not recorded which). This TCR came from a woman aged 25-40 years who had been exposed to COVID-19. The CDR3 loop reads CASWLGLGDTQYF. Here the CDR3 DNA reads TGTGCCAGTTGGCTGGGGCTCGGAGATACGCAGTATTTT.